Sequencing of this T cell receptor (beta chain) was carried out in a study of persistence of HIV-infected CD4 T cells. Whole-study context: Donors had been on suppressive ART for a median of 8 years. General study points: CMV- and Gag-responding cells had lower TCRbeta richness than CD3/CD28-responding cells.

V lost 5 bases, J lost 4 bases, and 4 bases stayed unmatched. This CDR3 is built from 14 residues. Germline lookup yields CDR1 MNHEY and CDR2 SVGAGI. With regard to this clone: Its antigen is not identified.

Nonspecific anti-CD3/anti-CD28 bead stimulation represents the broad CD4+ T cell repertoire. CD4+ T cells upregulating both CD40 ligand and CD69 were sorted as responding cells. Plasma HIV-1 RNA stayed below 50 copies/mL for at least 4 years. This was the immunoSEQ version 4 assay in survey mode. Libraries were prepared by immunoSEQ multiplex PCR; TCRdb keeps only in-frame clonotypes and omits some of them. Of over 35,000 clones listed, roughly 90% are singletons. The source was CD4+ T cells sorted from PBMCs after 18-hour stimulation, collected from a patient who received antiretroviral therapy. The clonotype originates from an adult man with HIV who was CMV-seropositive. J is TRBJ2-7 and V is TRBV6-5, with 11 bases fitting TRBD1. The CDR3 sequence is CASSRTGGLYEQYF. CDR3 bases: TGTGCCAGCAGTAGGACAGGGGGCCTTTACGAGCAGTACTTC.